Included here is one T cell receptor beta chain sequence, with context. What it binds is not known. This entry is derived from a study of CXCR3-negative and CXCR3-positive naive CD8 T cells. General study findings and limits: Memory, not naive, CXCR3-negative and CXCR3-positive cells differed in TRBV-TRBJ usage. The TRB CDR3s that CXCR3-positive naive cells carried were more hydrophobic than those of CXCR3-negative naive cells.

Germline V gives CDR1 MGHDK, CDR2 SYGVNS. The CDR3 covers 14 residues. The libraries of TRB cDNA were constructed through 5' RACE using UMI labels. With the 5' RACE reads reprocessed, TCRdb shows one record per CDR3 protein and no DNA. The sample includes 130,000 or so distinct CDR3 sequences. The TCR originated in a human donor in good health. Some clones in this sample may be carry-over from other donors' samples. The rearrangement links TRBV25-1 to TRBJ1-5; TCRdb returns TRBD1, unconfirmable since there is no DNA. Input material: naive CXCR3+ CD8+ T cells from blood. Subset in this sample: CD45RO-CCR7+CD27+CD95- naive CD8+ T cells expressing CXCR3 (TNR3+). CDR3 amino acids: CASSGGDGNQPQHF. The full variable domain, completed using reference TRBV25-1 and TRBJ1-5, is EADIYQTPRYLVIGTGKKITLECSQTMGHDKMYWYQQDPGMELHLIHYSYGVNSTEKGDLSSESTVSRIRTEHFPLTLESARPSHTSQYLCASSGGDGNQPQHFGDGTRLSIL.